These 25 T cell receptor beta chains were all obtained from the same sample, sequenced in a study of regulatory T cells in long-lasting Graves disease. Time point: newly diagnosed GD, antithyroid drugs for less than 3 months. Construction of the TCR library relied on RNA isolated from PBMCs. Arm-PCR of CDR3 regions and iRepertoire HTBI primers were used to build TCR beta libraries. TCRdb recomputed calls from the multiplex PCR reads with MiXCR, one row per CDR3 protein. Found here are hundreds of thousands of distinct CDR3 sequences, about 16% of them singletons; the top ten hold 12%. The same data also contributed to another study, on T cells in Graves' hyperthyroidism and ophthalmopathy.

The specimen comprised peripheral blood mononuclear cells (PBMCs), sampled at new diagnosis, from a patient treated with antithyroid drugs. These receptors all stem from a man aged 18 to 30 with Graves disease.

The sample holds one count of this clonotype. A read error is possible here, since a much larger clone lies one base away. The rearrangement links TRBV6-2 or TRBV6-3 to TRBJ2-7; the D gene is possibly TRBD2 (6 bases). Trimming cost V 9 bases and J 0 bases, with 12 bases left between them. Per the germline V gene, CDR1 is MNHEY and CDR2 is SVGEGT. The CDR3 sequence is 13 residues long. CDR3 sequence: CASSGTCSYEQYF. The CDR3, as DNA: TGTGCCAGTTCCGGGACTTGCTCCTACGAGCAGTACTTC.

The chain joins TRBV6-1 to TRBJ2-5; 9 bases fit TRBD2. The germline CDR1 and CDR2 sequences are MNHNS and SASEGT. Trimming took 5 bases from V and 4 from J; bases not matched to a gene: 11. The length of the CDR3 is 16 residues. The CDR3 nucleotides read TGTGCCAGCAGTCCCGCGGTAGCGGGAGAAGGAGAGACCCAGTACTTC. Translated: CASSPAVAGEGETQYF.

In its sample, this clonotype was seen many times. The chain links TRBV30 to TRBJ2-1; TRBD2 agrees at 14 bases. Germline values: CDR1 GTSNPN, CDR2 SVGIG (reference sequence). The CDR3 is made up of 14 amino acids. Losses at the gene ends were 1 base for V and 13 bases for J; bases not matched to a gene: 6. The DNA of the CDR3 is TGTGCCTGGAGTGGAGGGACTAGCGGGAGACCCCAGTTCTTC. It translates to CAWSGGTSGRPQFF. The full variable domain, completed using reference TRBV30 and TRBJ2-1, is SQTIHQWPATLVQPVGSPLSLECTVEGTSNPNLYWYRQAAGRGLQLLFYSVGIGQISSEVPQNLSASRPQDRQFILSSKKLLLSDSGFYLCAWSGGTSGRPQFFGPGTRLTVL.

This clonotype was counted a few times. The gene calls are TRBV7-6 and TRBJ2-1; tentative D call: TRBD2 (6 bases). The CDR3 sequence is 15 residues long. From germline, CDR1 is SGHVS and CDR2 FNYEAQ. V was clipped by 4 bases and J by 2 bases, with 12 bases between them. The CDR3 reads CASSSYGGPYNEQFF. CDR3 DNA sequence: TGTGCCAGCAGCTCCTACGGGGGACCCTACAATGAGCAGTTCTTC.

This chain joins TRBV11-2 and TRBJ2-3; 12 bases match TRBD2. The V and J ends lost 5 bases and 8 bases, in that order; junction bases with no gene match: 14. Germline V gives CDR1 SGHAT, CDR2 FQNNGV. The CDR3 has 17 amino acids. The CDR3 region has the DNA TGTGCCAGCAGCCTGACCGGGACTAGCGGGCCCACGGGTACGCAGTATTTT. This translates into CASSLTGTSGPTGTQYF.

This clonotype was detected a few times. V and J are TRBV4-2 and TRBJ2-3; TRBD2 matches 11 bases. Losses at the gene ends were 1 base for V and 6 bases for J; bases not matched to a gene: 6. The germline CDR1 and CDR2 sequences are LGHNA and YNFKEQ. This CDR3 has 16 residues. The CDR3 here is CASSQVTSGSLDTQYF. The DNA of the CDR3 is TGTGCCAGCAGCCAAGTCACTAGCGGGAGTCTGGATACGCAGTATTTT.

The chain employs TRBV15 and TRBJ2-1; 11 nucleotides line up with TRBD2. V trimming: 3 bases; J trimming: 3 bases; junction bases outside the gene matches: 4. The CDR3 runs 16 residues. The germline V gene encodes CDR1 LNHNV and CDR2 YYDKDF (reference sequence). CDR3 DNA: TGTGCCACCAGCAGGGGACTAGCGGAACTCTACAATGAGCAGTTCTTC. It codes for CATSRGLAELYNEQFF. The variable domain in full, completed from reference TRBV15 and TRBJ2-1, reads DAMVIQNPRYQVTQFGKPVTLSCSQTLNHNVMYWYQQKSSQAPKLLFHYYDKDFNNEADTPDNFQSRRPNTSFCFLDIRSPGLGDTAMYLCATSRGLAELYNEQFFGPGTRLTVL.

The V gene is TRBV7-3, the J gene TRBJ2-1, with D possibly matching TRBD2 (5 bases). This CDR3 has 14 residues. V was trimmed by 1 base and J by 6 bases, leaving 10 bases between them. Germline CDR1 and CDR2: SGHTA and FQGTGA. In nucleotides, the CDR3 is TGTGCCAGCAGCTTAAGTCCGGGGATCAATGAGCAGTTCTTC. Translating it yields CASSLSPGINEQFF.

This clonotype occurred a few times. The gene calls are TRBV27 and TRBJ2-5; no clear D. With 6 bases removed from V and 4 bases from J, the gap between germline ends came to 15 bases. This CDR3 is built from 14 residues. Germline V gene lookup returns CDR1 MNHEY and CDR2 SMNVEV (reference sequence). The CDR3: CASSDLNSLETQYF. The CDR3, as DNA: TGTGCCAGCAGCGACTTAAACTCTTTAGAGACCCAGTACTTC.

The chain uses TRBV4-1 and TRBJ1-2; weak D call: TRBD1 (5 bases). The germline gives CDR1 MGHRA, CDR2 YSYEKL. The CDR3 length is 16 residues. Trimming shortened V by 1 base and J by 2 bases, and 14 bases separated the two germline ends. CDR3 bases: TGCGCCAGCAGCCAAGGTGAGGCAGGGTTAAACTATGGCTACACCTTC. Its translation: CASSQGEAGLNYGYTF.

The J gene is TRBJ2-1, the V gene TRBV19; D gene ambiguous. The CDR3 sequence is 14 residues long. V was trimmed by 3 bases and J by 0 bases, leaving 6 bases between them. Per germline, CDR1 LNHDA and CDR2 SQIVND (reference sequence). CDR3 sequence (DNA): TGTGCCAGTAGTATTACTCTCTCCTACAATGAGCAGTTCTTC. Translation gives CASSITLSYNEQFF.

The chain joins TRBV5-4 to TRBJ2-1, with TRBD1 identical over 10 bases. This CDR3 spans 15 amino acids. The V gene's germline CDR1 is SGHNT and CDR2 YYREEE (reference sequence). V lost 2 bases, J lost 4 bases, and 3 bases stayed unmatched. The CDR3 nucleotides read TGTGCCAGCAGCTTCGGGACAGGGGCGTACAATGAGCAGTTCTTC. Translating it yields CASSFGTGAYNEQFF.

This clonotype was recorded many times. The chain couples TRBV30 to TRBJ2-7, with D uncertain. Trimming took off 1 base at V and 3 bases at J, with 4 bases between the two ends. Germline CDR1 and CDR2: GTSNPN and SVGIG (reference sequence). The CDR3 loop spans 11 amino acids. The CDR3 region has the DNA TGTGCCTGGAGTGAAGGCTACGAGCAGTACTTC. The encoded protein is CAWSEGYEQYF.

This rearrangement joins TRBV5-1 to TRBJ2-3; D not certain. Deletions cut 3 bases from V and 5 bases from J, with 16 bases between. This CDR3 comprises 15 residues. Looked up from germline, CDR1 is SGHRS and CDR2 is YFSETQ. The CDR3 protein is CASSWATGVRDTQYF. The CDR3 DNA follows: TGCGCCAGCAGCTGGGCGACCGGAGTTCGAGATACGCAGTATTTT.

This clonotype was detected a few times. The chain joins TRBV6-1 to TRBJ2-3; D is uncertain. The CDR3 has 13 amino acids. The V gene lost 6 bases and the J gene lost 10 bases, with 17 bases spanning the gap. Germline loops: CDR1 MNHNS, CDR2 SASEGT. The CDR3 region has the DNA TGTGCCAGCAGGGCCAGCAGTCGTTATGCGCAGTATTTT. Its translation is CASRASSRYAQYF.

This clonotype was counted a few times. This chain links TRBV6-5 with TRBJ2-1; TRBD2 agrees at 8 bases. J was trimmed by 7 bases and V by 4 bases; bases with no gene match: 9. The CDR3 covers 15 residues. The germline CDR1 and CDR2 sequences are MNHEY and SVGAGI. This CDR3 reads CASSFTGGPINEQFF. CDR3 sequence (DNA): TGTGCCAGCAGTTTCACGGGAGGGCCGATAAATGAGCAGTTCTTC.

A few counts support this clonotype. V and J are TRBV6-4 and TRBJ1-5; the match to TRBD1 covers 8 bases. This CDR3 spans 14 amino acids. J lost 7 bases, V lost 3 bases, and 5 bases had no gene match. CDR1 is MRHNA and CDR2 is SNTAGT in the germline V gene. CDR3 DNA: TGTGCCAGCAGTGAGTACAGGGGGAACCAGCCCCAGCATTTT. This codes for CASSEYRGNQPQHF.

This clonotype was counted between two and nine times. The CDR3 reads CAWSDRPSGNTIYF. CDR3 DNA: TGTGCCTGGAGCGACAGGCCCTCTGGAAACACCATATATTTT. The gene calls are TRBV30 and TRBJ1-3; TRBD1 might be the D (6 bases). The CDR3 loop spans 14 amino acids. CDR1 and CDR2 (germline): GTSNPN, SVGIG (reference sequence). Deletions cut 3 bases from V and 0 bases from J, with 9 bases between.

This chain joins TRBV11-2 and TRBJ1-1; D is possibly TRBD1 (6 bases). Looked up from germline, CDR1 is SGHAT and CDR2 is FQNNGV. The CDR3 is made up of 21 amino acids. Trimming stripped 2 bases from V and 5 bases from J, with 33 bases between. CDR3 in amino acids: CASSLRGGLSRPSSQLTEAFF. DNA for the CDR3: TGTGCCAGCAGCTTACGGGGGGGGCTGAGTCGTCCGTCCAGCCAGTTAACTGAAGCTTTCTTT.

This clonotype was found a few times. The CDR3 DNA follows: TGTGCCAGTAGTATAGGGGGGCAGAACTATGGCTACACCTTC. It is translated as CASSIGGQNYGYTF. The chain combines TRBV19 with TRBJ1-2; tentatively, D is TRBD1 (6 bases). The CDR3 loop spans 14 amino acids. V dropped 1 base and J dropped 2 bases, with 8 bases sitting between them. CDR1 and CDR2 (germline): LNHDA, SQIVND (reference sequence).

This clonotype occurred many times. The chain joins TRBV6-2 or TRBV6-3 to TRBJ2-5; D remains ambiguous. Trimming took off 5 bases at V and 6 bases at J, with 16 bases between the two ends. The CDR3 extends over 14 amino acids. Germline V CDR1 and CDR2: MNHEY, SVGEGT. The CDR3 reads CASSGDPGRKTQYF. In DNA, the CDR3 is TGTGCCAGCAGTGGTGACCCCGGCCGGAAGACCCAGTACTTC.

This clonotype was seen repeatedly, ten times or more. The J gene is TRBJ1-2, the V gene TRBV6-1, with D possibly being TRBD1 (5 bases). CDR3 size: 13 residues. From germline, CDR1 is MNHNS and CDR2 SASEGT. The V and J ends lost 8 bases and 6 bases respectively, with 16 bases between them. In DNA form, the CDR3 reads TGTGCCAGCTCGGGCCTGCAGGGAAATGGCTACACCTTC. It encodes CASSGLQGNGYTF.

This clonotype occurred a few times. This sequence joins TRBV6-1 and TRBJ2-1; TRBD2 matches at 8 bases. Germline lookup yields CDR1 MNHNS and CDR2 SASEGT. This CDR3 is 17 amino acids long. V gave up 6 bases and J gave up 2 bases; unmatched junction bases: 12. The CDR3 spells CASSPGIAGTPYNEQFF. DNA for the CDR3: TGTGCCAGCAGCCCCGGTATAGCGGGAACCCCCTACAATGAGCAGTTCTTC.

On this clonotype: One base away lies a much larger clone, so this may be a sequencing read error. CDR3 DNA sequence: TGTGCCAGCAGTTCCGGGCCGATGAATGAGCAGTTCTTC. It specifies CASSSGPMNEQFF. This chain uses TRBV7-6 with TRBJ2-1; D uncertain. The V end was cut by 6 bases, the J end by 7 bases, with 13 bases between. The CDR3 has 13 amino acids. Germline V gene lookup returns CDR1 SGHVS and CDR2 FNYEAQ.

The table lists this clonotype with a few counts. This rearrangement joins TRBV15 to TRBJ2-5; the D gene is possibly TRBD2 (6 bases). Germline V gives CDR1 LNHNV, CDR2 YYDKDF (reference sequence). V shed 4 bases and J shed 2 bases, with 11 bases lying between them. This CDR3 has 14 residues. CDR3 DNA sequence: TGTGCCACCAGCACACGACTAGATCAAGAGACCCAGTACTTC. Residues: CATSTRLDQETQYF.